This entry is about one T cell receptor beta chain. Germline CDR1 is GTSNPN and CDR2 is SVGIG (reference sequence). The CDR3 is 14 amino acids. Trimming cost V 5 bases and J 6 bases, with 17 bases left between them. The data were taken from a study of blood T cell repertoires in COVID-19. Study information: Some COVID-19 samples were acute and others convalescent; all came from the United States, Italy and Spain. Sample material is recorded as cDNA or gDNA derived from T cells, B-cell-depleted T cells, or PBMCs.

Authors' analysis steps: Counts of nucleated cells, estimated from reference gene primer amplification, were obtained. Profiling relied on immunoSEQ multiplex PCR, and the TCRdb table lists in-frame clones only, not all of them. The D gene and trimming were derived from the DNA, and the V and J assignments and clone size from that table. The sample holds more than 200,000 clones, around 87% seen once. The Seattle site enrolled patients during active infection and followed them longitudinally. This TCR was sampled from a woman aged 55 to 70 with COVID-19, enrolled during active disease. This chain links TRBV30 with TRBJ2-1; D ambiguous. Sequenced: peripheral blood. As DNA, the CDR3 is TGTGCCTGGGGCCTGGCACATACAACCAATGAGCAGTTCTTC. Protein product: CAWGLAHTTNEQFF.